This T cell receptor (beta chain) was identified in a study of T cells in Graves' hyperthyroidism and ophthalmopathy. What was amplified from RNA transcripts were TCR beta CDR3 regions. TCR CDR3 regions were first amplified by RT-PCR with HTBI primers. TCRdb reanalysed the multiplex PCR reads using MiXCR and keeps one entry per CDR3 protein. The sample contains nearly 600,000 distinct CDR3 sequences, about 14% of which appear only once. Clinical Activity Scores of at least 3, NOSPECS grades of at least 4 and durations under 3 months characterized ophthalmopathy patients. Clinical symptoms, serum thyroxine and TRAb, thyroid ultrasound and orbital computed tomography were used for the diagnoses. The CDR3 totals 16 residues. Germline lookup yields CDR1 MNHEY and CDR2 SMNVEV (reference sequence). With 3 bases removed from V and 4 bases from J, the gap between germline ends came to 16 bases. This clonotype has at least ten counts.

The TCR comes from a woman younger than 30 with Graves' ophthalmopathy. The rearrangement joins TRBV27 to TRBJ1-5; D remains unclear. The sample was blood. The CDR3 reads CASSFSVRGRNQPQHF. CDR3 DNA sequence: TGTGCCAGCAGTTTTTCGGTCCGGGGAAGAAATCAGCCCCAGCATTTT.